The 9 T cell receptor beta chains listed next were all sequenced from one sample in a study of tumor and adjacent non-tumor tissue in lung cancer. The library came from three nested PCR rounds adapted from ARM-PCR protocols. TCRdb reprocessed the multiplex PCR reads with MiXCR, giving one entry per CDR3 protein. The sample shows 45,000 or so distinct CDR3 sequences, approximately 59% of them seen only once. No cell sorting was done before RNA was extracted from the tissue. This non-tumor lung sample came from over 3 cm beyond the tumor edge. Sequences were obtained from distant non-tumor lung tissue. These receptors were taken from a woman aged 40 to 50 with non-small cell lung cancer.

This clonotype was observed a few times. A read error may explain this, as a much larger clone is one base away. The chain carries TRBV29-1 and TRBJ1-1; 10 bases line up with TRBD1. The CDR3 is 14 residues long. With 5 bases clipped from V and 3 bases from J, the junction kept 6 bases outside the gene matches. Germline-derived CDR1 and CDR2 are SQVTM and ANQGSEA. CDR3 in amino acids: CSVSPGTGDTEAFF. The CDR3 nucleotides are TGCAGCGTTAGCCCCGGGACAGGGGACACTGAAGCTTTCTTT.

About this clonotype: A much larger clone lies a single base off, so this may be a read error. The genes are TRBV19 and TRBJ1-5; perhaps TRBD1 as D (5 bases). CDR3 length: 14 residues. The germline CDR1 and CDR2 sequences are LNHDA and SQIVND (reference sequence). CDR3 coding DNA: TGTGCCAGTAAGGATGCAGGGAACAATCAGCACCAGCATTTT. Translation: CASKDAGNNQHQHF.

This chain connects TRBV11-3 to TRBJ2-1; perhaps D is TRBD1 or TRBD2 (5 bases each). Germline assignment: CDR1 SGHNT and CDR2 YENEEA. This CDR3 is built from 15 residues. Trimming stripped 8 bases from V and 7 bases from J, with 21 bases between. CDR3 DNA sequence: TGTGCCAGCGGCTCCCCGGGACGGGGCAGTAATGAGCAGTTCTTC. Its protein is CASGSPGRGSNEQFF.

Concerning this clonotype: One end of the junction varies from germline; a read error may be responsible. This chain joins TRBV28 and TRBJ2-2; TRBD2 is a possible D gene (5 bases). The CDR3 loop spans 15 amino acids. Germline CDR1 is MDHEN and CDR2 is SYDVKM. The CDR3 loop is CASSLSGANTGELLF. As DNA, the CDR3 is TGTGCCAGCAGCTTGAGCGGAGCGAACACCGGGGAGCTGTTATTT.

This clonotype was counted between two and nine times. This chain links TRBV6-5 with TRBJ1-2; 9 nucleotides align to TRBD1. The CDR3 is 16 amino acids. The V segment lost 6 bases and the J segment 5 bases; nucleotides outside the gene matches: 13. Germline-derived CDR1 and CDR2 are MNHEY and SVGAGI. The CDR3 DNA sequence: TGTGCCAGCAGCTCGATCGGGACAGGGCTTGGTTATGGCTACACCTTC. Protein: CASSSIGTGLGYGYTF.

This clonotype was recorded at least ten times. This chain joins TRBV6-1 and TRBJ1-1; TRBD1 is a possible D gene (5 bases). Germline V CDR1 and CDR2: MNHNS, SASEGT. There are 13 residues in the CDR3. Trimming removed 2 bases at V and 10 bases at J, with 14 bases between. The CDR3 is CASSERALGRAFF. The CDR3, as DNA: TGTGCCAGCAGTGAAAGGGCGTTGGGGCGAGCTTTCTTT.

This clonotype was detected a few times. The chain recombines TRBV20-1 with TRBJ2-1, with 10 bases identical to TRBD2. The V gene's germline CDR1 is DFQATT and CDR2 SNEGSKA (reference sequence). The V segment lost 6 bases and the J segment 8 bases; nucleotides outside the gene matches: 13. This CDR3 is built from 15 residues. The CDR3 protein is CSATRPSGGGDEQFF. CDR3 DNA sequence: TGCAGTGCCACGAGACCTAGCGGGGGTGGTGATGAGCAGTTCTTC.

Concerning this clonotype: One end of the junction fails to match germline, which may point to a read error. In nucleotides, the CDR3 is TGTGCCAGCAGTTTCACAAACGTGGGGATCGGAGAGACCCGGTACTTC. Its protein product is CASSFTNVGIGETRYF. The chain couples TRBV11-2 to TRBJ2-5; D gene ambiguous. The germline CDR1 and CDR2 sequences are SGHAT and FQNNGV. The CDR3 covers 16 residues.

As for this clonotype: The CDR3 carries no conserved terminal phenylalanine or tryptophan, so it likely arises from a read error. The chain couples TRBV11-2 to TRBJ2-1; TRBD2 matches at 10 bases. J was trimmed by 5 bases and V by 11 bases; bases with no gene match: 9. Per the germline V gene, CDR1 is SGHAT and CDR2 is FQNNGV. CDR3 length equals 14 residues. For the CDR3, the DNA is TGTGCCTGCAAATGGACTAGCGGAAACAATGAGCAGTTCCTC. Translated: CACKWTSGNNEQFL.